These T cell receptor beta chains were read from a single sample in a study of T cell responses to AZD1222 COVID-19 vaccine. TCRdb's copy holds only in-frame clones and misses some; the assay was immunoSEQ multiplex PCR. The table records more than 90,000 clones, about nine tenths of them present only once. Source: peripheral blood, taken on day 0 of AZD1222 vaccination. These receptors were collected from an adult in good health. Both conserved end residues are part of each CDR3. The D gene is left open where the match is weak. Some rows mark clone size as missing; the rest say once, few, many or name a class of expanded clone.

v_gene,j_gene,abundance,d_gene,CDR3nt,CDR3aa
TRBV7-9,TRBJ1-1,once,-,TGTGCCAGCATCGGGACGTTTCGACAAATGACTGAAGCTTTCTTT,CASIGTFRQMTEAFF
TRBV28,TRBJ1-5,-,TRBD1,TGTGCCAGCCTTCGACAGGGTCGGAGCAATCAGCCCCAGCATTTT,CASLRQGRSNQPQHF
TRBV2,TRBJ1-5,-,-,TGTGCCAGCAGCCGTTCGGACACACGTAGGGGTAGGGAACCCCAGCATTTT,CASSRSDTRRGREPQHF
TRBV6-2/TRBV6-3,TRBJ1-2,once,TRBD1,TGTGCCAGCAGTTACTCGACAGGGGCCGATGGCTACACCTTC,CASSYSTGADGYTF
TRBV7-9,TRBJ2-4,once,TRBD1,TGTGCCAGCAGCGACCGGGACAGGGGGCCCATTCAGTACTTC,CASSDRDRGPIQYF
TRBV14,TRBJ1-1,once,-,TGTGCCAGCAGCACCGGGGGGTGGGTGTACACTGAAGCTTTCTTT,CASSTGGWVYTEAFF
TRBV18,TRBJ1-2,once,-,TGTGCCAGCTCACCACAGGAGGACTATGGCTACACCTTC,CASSPQEDYGYTF
TRBV13,TRBJ1-5,-,TRBD1,TGTGCCAGCAGCCTCGGACAGGGTAATCAGCCCCAGCATTTT,CASSLGQGNQPQHF
TRBV19,TRBJ2-1,-,-,TGTGCCAGTAGTATGTGGCTAGCGAGGACCTACAATGAGCAGTTCTTC,CASSMWLARTYNEQFF
TRBV7-9,TRBJ1-1,few,-,TGTGCCAGCAGCGCGAGCAGGGTAGTCGGGTCTGAAGCTTTCTTT,CASSASRVVGSEAFF
TRBV5-4,TRBJ1-1,once,-,TGTGCCAGCAGCTTGGTTCTAGGGGTCCACACTGAAGCTTTCTTT,CASSLVLGVHTEAFF
TRBV7-2,TRBJ2-5,-,-,TGTGCCAGCAGTGAGTGGGACCGTCGAGAGACCCAGTACTTC,CASSEWDRRETQYF
TRBV18,TRBJ2-3,-,TRBD2,TGTGCCAGCTCACCACCGGACCATCAGCGGGACACAGATACGCAGTATTTT,CASSPPDHQRDTDTQYF
TRBV19,TRBJ1-1,few,-,TGTGCCAGTACAGTGGGTGTAGGGAACACTGAAGCTTTCTTT,CASTVGVGNTEAFF
TRBV4-1,TRBJ2-1,-,TRBD1,TGCGCCAGCAGCCTCGGGACAGGGTTTGTGAATGAGCAGTTCTTC,CASSLGTGFVNEQFF
TRBV28,TRBJ1-5,-,-,TGTGCCAGCAGGACTAATCAGGGTCGGCCCCAGCATTTT,CASRTNQGRPQHF
TRBV14,TRBJ1-2,-,-,TGTGCCAGCAGCCGCCTAGGGGGGGATGGCTACACCTTC,CASSRLGGDGYTF
TRBV7-8,TRBJ1-5,-,-,TGTGCCAGCAGCTTAGCGGCCGACAATCAGCCCCAGCATTTT,CASSLAADNQPQHF
TRBV28,TRBJ1-2,-,-,TGTGCCAGCAGTTTACCCCCGGGACTTGCGGCTTGGGGCTACACCTTC,CASSLPPGLAAWGYTF
TRBV11-3,TRBJ2-5,-,-,TGTGCCAGCAGCGAAGACGGCCAAGAGACCCAGTACTTC,CASSEDGQETQYF
TRBV5-1,TRBJ2-7,-,-,TGCGCCAGCAGCGAGTGGTCATCCTACGAGCAGTACTTC,CASSEWSSYEQYF
TRBV5-4,TRBJ2-7,-,TRBD1,TGTGCCAGCAGCTTGGGACCCCGGACAGGGAAGCAGTACTTC,CASSLGPRTGKQYF
TRBV18,TRBJ1-5,once,-,TGTGCCAGCTCACCCGACAGACAGCCCCAGCATTTT,CASSPDRQPQHF
TRBV2,TRBJ1-6,-,-,TGTGCCAGCAGACCCGGACTCAGTAATTCACCCCTCCACTTT,CASRPGLSNSPLHF
TRBV11-2,TRBJ1-4,-,-,TGTGCCAGCAGCGTGCTCGGGGGTAATGAAAAACTGTTTTTT,CASSVLGGNEKLFF
TRBV18,TRBJ2-1,few,-,TGTGCCAGCTCACAGGCCGCGGGGGCTGGAAATGAGCAGTTCTTC,CASSQAAGAGNEQFF
TRBV3-1/TRBV3-2,TRBJ1-1,-,-,TGTGCCAGCAGCCAACGGGGGCGTTGGGCTTTCTTT,CASSQRGRWAFF
TRBV12-3/TRBV12-4,TRBJ1-5,-,TRBD1,TGTGCCAGCAGGAGGACAGGTTCGCAGCCCCAGCATTTT,CASRRTGSQPQHF
TRBV7-2,TRBJ1-4,once,-,TGTGCCAGCAGCTTAGTCAGTGAAGAAAAACTGTTTTTT,CASSLVSEEKLFF
TRBV5-1,TRBJ1-2,-,-,TGCGCCAGCAGCTTGGAGGGGACGTATGGCTACACCTTC,CASSLEGTYGYTF
TRBV5-1,TRBJ1-4,-,TRBD1,TGCGCCAGCAGCCCTGACAGGGGACGGGAAAAACTGTTTTTT,CASSPDRGREKLFF
TRBV5-8,TRBJ1-2,-,-,TGTGCCAGCAGCACGTGGATAGACTATGGCTACACCTTC,CASSTWIDYGYTF
TRBV19,TRBJ2-2,-,-,TGTGCCAGTCAATTTCGGGGGTTCGCCGGGGAGCTGTTTTTT,CASQFRGFAGELFF
TRBV5-1,TRBJ2-1,once,-,TGCGCCAGCAGCTTGGAGGGGATCGAGCAGTTCTTC,CASSLEGIEQFF
TRBV12-3/TRBV12-4,TRBJ2-1,-,-,TGTGCCAGCAGTTTGAACAGCCCTGAGCAGTTCTTC,CASSLNSPEQFF
TRBV5-5,TRBJ1-2,-,-,TGTGCCAGCAGCTTGGAGGAAACTCGAATCCTCACCTTC,CASSLEETRILTF
TRBV9,TRBJ2-3,-,-,TGTGCCAGCAGCGTACACCGCTCTAGGCAGTATTTT,CASSVHRSRQYF
TRBV10-3,TRBJ1-2,-,TRBD1,TGTGCCATCAGTGGCCGGGACAGGGGGTATGGCTACACCTTC,CAISGRDRGYGYTF
TRBV7-8,TRBJ1-3,-,-,TGTGCCAGCAGCTTACAAGTCCCCTCCTCTGGAAACACCATATATTTT,CASSLQVPSSGNTIYF
TRBV4-1,TRBJ2-3,-,-,TGCGCCAGCAGCCCAGGTCTTGGCACAGATACGCAGTATTTT,CASSPGLGTDTQYF
TRBV29-1,TRBJ2-3,-,TRBD2,TGCAGCGCCCTAGCGGGGACAGATACGCAGTATTTT,CSALAGTDTQYF
TRBV27,TRBJ2-2,-,-,TGTGCCAGCAGTAGCATCGGACCGCTTTCCACCGGGGAGCTGTTTTTT,CASSSIGPLSTGELFF
TRBV12-5,TRBJ2-1,once,TRBD1,TGTGCTAGTGGTCCCGGGACAGGAATCAATGAGCAGTTCTTC,CASGPGTGINEQFF
TRBV19,TRBJ1-6,once,-,TGTGCCAGTAGTATAGATCCTGGGTTTAATTCACCCCTCCACTTT,CASSIDPGFNSPLHF
TRBV9,TRBJ1-3,-,TRBD1,TGTGCCAGCAGCGTAGTTGGACAGGCTGGAAACACCATATATTTT,CASSVVGQAGNTIYF
TRBV3-1/TRBV3-2,TRBJ2-3,-,-,TGTGCCAGCAGCCTTAACCCCACAGATACGCAGTATTTT,CASSLNPTDTQYF
TRBV6-5,TRBJ1-2,-,-,TGTGCCAGCAGTTACTCTGGGAGGGACTCTTATGGCTACACCTTC,CASSYSGRDSYGYTF
TRBV3-1/TRBV3-2,TRBJ1-2,once,-,TGTGCCAGCAGCCAAGGCTCCGGAGTCGGCTATGGCTACACCTTC,CASSQGSGVGYGYTF
TRBV28,TRBJ1-5,-,-,TGTGCCAGCAGCCTTCTGTCCAATCAGCCCCAGCATTTT,CASSLLSNQPQHF
TRBV5-6,TRBJ1-2,-,-,TGTGCCAGCAGCTTATTGTGGGCGGGGAGCTATGGCTACACCTTC,CASSLLWAGSYGYTF
TRBV28,TRBJ2-1,-,-,TGTGCCAGCAGTCTGACAAGGTACAATGAGCAGTTCTTC,CASSLTRYNEQFF